Below, 9 T cell receptor beta chains from the same sample are listed, as sequenced in a study of blood T cell repertoires in COVID-19 (TCRdb year 2020). Library preparation employed the immunoSEQ multiplex PCR assay. Here the immuneACCESS table is served through TCRdb, limited to in-frame sequences with V and J called. Missing clones are a known gap in these copies; in checked studies unresolved V genes cover under half, and the rest lacks a known reason. The sample table lists 34,000 or so clones, 90% to 95% of them with a count of one. In total, the top ten clones hold roughly 38% of the sample. The specimen was peripheral blood. The source is a man in his 60s with active or convalescent COVID-19.

The CDR3 bases are TGTGCCAGCAGGGATACAGGGGGCACTGAAGCTTTCTTT. Its translation: CASRDTGGTEAFF. V and J are TRBV6-5 and TRBJ1-1, with 8 bases matching TRBD1. The length of the CDR3 is 13 residues. J lost 4 bases, V lost 6 bases, and 4 bases had no gene match. Looked up from germline, CDR1 is MNHEY and CDR2 is SVGAGI.

V usage is TRBV7-8 and J usage is TRBJ2-2, with a weak D call TRBD1 (7 bases). The CDR3 totals 16 residues. The V and J ends lost 5 bases and 9 bases respectively, with 22 bases between them. Germline V lookup: CDR1 SGHVS, CDR2 FQNEAQ. CDR3 bases: TGTGCCAGCAGCCGCCGGGGGCAGGGGGAAAATTGGGAGCTGTTTTTT. Protein sequence: CASSRRGQGENWELFF.

The chain uses TRBV27 and TRBJ1-6; D is unclear. Germline loops: CDR1 MNHEY, CDR2 SMNVEV (reference sequence). The germline V and J ends were trimmed by 3 bases and 3 bases, with 9 bases remaining between them. The CDR3 contains 15 residues. CDR3 DNA: TGTGCCAGCAGTTTTGTTCCAGACTATAATTCACCCCTCCACTTT. Protein product: CASSFVPDYNSPLHF.

The chain carries TRBV23-1 and TRBJ2-7; D is perhaps TRBD2 (5 bases). TRBV23-1 counts as an open reading frame of uncertain function. V lost 4 bases to trimming and J lost 3 bases, with 13 bases between them. The CDR3 extends over 14 amino acids. The CDR3 protein is CASSRRRTDYEQYF. The CDR3 DNA sequence: TGCGCCAGCAGTCGAAGACGGACTGACTACGAGCAGTACTTC.

The chain employs TRBV5-4 and TRBJ2-5, with a tentative D call TRBD2 (5 bases). Germline V lookup: CDR1 SGHNT, CDR2 YYREEE (reference sequence). Trimming shortened V by 4 bases and J by 2 bases, and 12 bases separated the two germline ends. The CDR3 loop spans 14 amino acids. Here the CDR3 DNA reads TGTGCCAGCAGCCCCACCCGGGGACAAGAGACCCAGTACTTC. It codes for CASSPTRGQETQYF.

A single count supports this clone. This chain uses TRBV4-2 with TRBJ1-5; D might be TRBD1 (5 bases). Germline CDR1 is LGHNA and CDR2 is YNFKEQ. The V and J ends lost 1 base and 0 bases respectively, with 16 bases between them. This CDR3 is built from 18 residues. The CDR3 loop is CASSQAGVSGYSNQPQHF. The CDR3 coding sequence is TGTGCCAGCAGCCAAGCGGGGGTCTCAGGATATAGCAATCAGCCCCAGCATTTT.

The chain links TRBV27 to TRBJ1-2; D gene ambiguous. V shed 8 bases and J shed 4 bases, with 17 bases lying between them. CDR3 size: 14 residues. The V gene's germline CDR1 is MNHEY and CDR2 SMNVEV (reference sequence). The CDR3 protein is CASGSPKASYGYTF. CDR3 in DNA: TGTGCCAGCGGGTCGCCCAAGGCTAGCTATGGCTACACCTTC.

This clone was detected once. The chain is built from TRBV24-1 and TRBJ2-3; D gene uncertain. This CDR3 comprises 13 residues. The germline V and J ends were trimmed by 4 bases and 4 bases, with 8 bases remaining between them. Germline V lookup: CDR1 KGHDR, CDR2 SFDVKD. CDR3 coding DNA: TGTGCCACCAGTGACTCAGTACCAGATACGCAGTATTTT. Amino acids: CATSDSVPDTQYF.

The chain carries TRBV4-1 and TRBJ1-2; 9 bases map to TRBD1. The CDR3 is 14 amino acids. Germline trimming cut 2 bases from V and 8 bases from J; bases unmatched to any gene: 6. CDR1 MGHRA and CDR2 YSYEKL come from the germline V gene. CDR3 sequence reads: CASSQPGQGWGYTF. The CDR3 DNA follows: TGCGCCAGCAGCCAACCGGGACAGGGCTGGGGCTACACCTTC.